This TCR beta chain was recovered during a study of blood T cell repertoires in COVID-19. Study processing details: How many nucleated cells were present was estimated from reference gene primer amplification. The protocol was immunoSEQ multiplex PCR, while the TCRdb copy is restricted to in-frame clones and leaves out a portion. That table supplies the V and J calls and clone size; D and trimming were determined from the DNA. Altogether approximately 97,000 clones are present, 87% being singletons, with the ten largest covering roughly 2%. This CDR3 has 15 residues. The junction had 7 bases not matched to a gene; V was cut back by 4 bases and J by 2 bases. CDR1 and CDR2 (germline): SGHRS, YFSETQ.

This chain joins TRBV5-1 and TRBJ1-2; TRBD1 aligns across 8 bases. The TCR comes from a man aged 50 or older with active COVID-19. The sequenced sample was peripheral blood. The chain's CDR3 is CASSPETGANYGYTF. CDR3 DNA sequence: TGCGCCAGCAGCCCCGAGACAGGGGCGAACTATGGCTACACCTTC. The variable domain in full, with the rest retrieved from reference TRBV5-1 and TRBJ1-2, is KAGVTQTPRYLIKTRGQQVTLSCSPISGHRSVSWYQQTPGQGLQFLFEYFSETQRNKGNFPGRFSGRQFSNSRSEMNVSTLELGDSALYLCASSPETGANYGYTFGSGTRLTVV.